The 13 T cell receptor beta chains given below trace back to one sample, sequenced in a study of T cell changes during pregnancy in multiple sclerosis. Data came from immunoSEQ multiplex PCR; TCRdb stores just in-frame clones and leaves some out. This sample has tens of thousands of clones, with around 94% found just once. The sample was peripheral blood, taken in the third trimester of pregnancy. The receptors originated from a female donor with multiple sclerosis, enrolled in a pregnancy study.

V and J are TRBV27 and TRBJ2-1, with 11 bases aligning to TRBD2. J was trimmed by 5 bases and V by 2 bases; bases with no gene match: 8. CDR1 is MNHEY and CDR2 is SMNVEV in the germline V gene (reference sequence). The CDR3 consists of 17 residues. The chain's CDR3 is CASSLNSGRAGDNEQFF. CDR3 DNA: TGTGCCAGCAGTTTAAATAGCGGGAGGGCCGGCGACAATGAGCAGTTCTTC.

This clone appeared once. CDR3 sequence: CSANFYGEAFF. The CDR3 DNA follows: TGCAGTGCCAACTTCTATGGGGAGGCTTTCTTT. This chain joins TRBV20-1 and TRBJ1-1; D gene unclear. Deletions cut 6 bases from V and 11 bases from J, with 16 bases between. This CDR3 region has 11 residues. Germline V gene data show CDR1 as DFQATT and CDR2 as SNEGSKA (reference sequence).

This rearrangement joins TRBV5-1 to TRBJ1-1; D is ambiguous. There are 11 residues in the CDR3. V was trimmed by 0 bases and J by 12 bases, leaving 9 bases between them. CDR1 and CDR2 from the germline V gene are SGHRS and YFSETQ. Written as DNA, the CDR3 is TGCGCCAGCAGCTTGGAGGGAGTCCCTTTCTTT. Translating it yields CASSLEGVPFF.

The gene calls are TRBV19 and TRBJ2-2, with 13 nucleotides matching TRBD2. This CDR3 contains 15 residues. Germline-derived CDR1 and CDR2 are LNHDA and SQIVND (reference sequence). With V trimmed by 6 bases and J by 6 bases, 4 bases remained unmatched. The CDR3 loop reads CASRKLAGGSGELFF. The CDR3 DNA is TGTGCCAGTAGGAAACTAGCGGGAGGGTCCGGGGAGCTGTTTTTT.

The chain couples TRBV5-1 to TRBJ2-1; 8 bases line up with TRBD2. The V segment lost 1 base and the J segment 0 bases; nucleotides outside the gene matches: 3. There are 16 residues in the CDR3. From germline, CDR1 is SGHRS and CDR2 YFSETQ. The DNA for the CDR3 is TGCGCCAGCAGCTTGTCAAGCGGGAGCTCCTACAATGAGCAGTTCTTC. Translation: CASSLSSGSSYNEQFF.

CDR3 coding DNA: TGCGCCAGCAGCGCTGCGGGGGCGAACACCGGGGAGCTGTTTTTT. Translation gives CASSAAGANTGELFF. The chain has TRBV4-3 and TRBJ2-2; 7 bases fit TRBD2. Germline V gene lookup returns CDR1 LGHNA and CDR2 YSLEER. V lost 5 bases and J lost 0; bases outside the gene matches: 3. CDR3 length: 15 amino acids.

The rearrangement uses TRBV7-8 and TRBJ2-7; a possible D gene is TRBD1 (6 bases). This CDR3 spans 14 amino acids. The germline V gene encodes CDR1 SGHVS and CDR2 FQNEAQ. V was shortened by 4 bases and J by 3 bases, with 13 bases between the two germline ends. The CDR3 bases are TGTGCCAGCAGCTCGGGGACACTAAACTACGAGCAGTACTTC. Its translation: CASSSGTLNYEQYF. The full variable domain, with the rest looked up from reference TRBV7-8 and TRBJ2-7, is GAGVSQSPRYKVAKRGQDVALRCDPISGHVSLFWYQQALGQGPEFLTYFQNEAQLDKSGLPSDRFFAERPEGSVSTLKIQRTQQEDSAVYLCASSSGTLNYEQYFGPGTRLTVT.

The V call is TRBV7-6, the J call TRBJ1-4; D might be TRBD1 (6 bases). Trimming pared 1 base from V and 0 bases from J, leaving 18 bases between. This CDR3 has 19 amino acids. Germline V gene lookup returns CDR1 SGHVS and CDR2 FNYEAQ. The CDR3 loop is CASSLVAGSEGATNEKLFF. CDR3 coding DNA: TGTGCCAGCAGCTTAGTGGCAGGGTCCGAGGGGGCAACTAATGAAAAACTGTTTTTT.

The CDR3 bases are TGTGCCAGCAGTGAAGTTCCGGGTTATGGGGCCAACGTCCTGACTTTC. It is translated as CASSEVPGYGANVLTF. V usage is TRBV2 and J usage is TRBJ2-6, with D unresolved. The CDR3 spans 16 residues. CDR1 is SNHLY, CDR2 FYNNEI, per germline. Trimming took 1 base from V and 3 from J, leaving 10 bases between them.

The chain uses TRBV7-3 and TRBJ2-3, with 9 bases fitting TRBD2. With 1 base clipped from V and 3 bases from J, the junction kept 8 bases outside the gene matches. Germline-derived CDR1 and CDR2 are SGHTA and FQGTGA. This CDR3 has 17 residues. CDR3 DNA sequence: TGTGCCAGCAGCTTAAGGCGGGCTAGCGGGGAGACAGATACGCAGTATTTT. Encoded protein: CASSLRRASGETDTQYF.

The J gene is TRBJ2-7, the V gene TRBV7-9; TRBD1 might be the D (6 bases). CDR3 length: 13 residues. From germline, CDR1 is SEHNR and CDR2 FQNEAQ (reference sequence). The V gene lost 8 bases and the J gene lost 2 bases, with 13 bases spanning the gap. CDR3 loop: CASSGQPPYEQYF. Written as DNA, the CDR3 is TGTGCCAGCTCTGGACAGCCTCCCTACGAGCAGTACTTC. Complete variable domain (other parts from reference TRBV7-9 and TRBJ2-7): DTGVSQNPRHKITKRGQNVTFRCDPISEHNRLYWYRQTLGQGPEFLTYFQNEAQLEKSRLLSDRFSAERPKGSFSTLEIQRTEQGDSAMYLCASSGQPPYEQYFGPGTRLTVT.

CDR3 sequence: CASSQAPPQRPEVEQYF. CDR3 DNA sequence: TGCGCCAGCAGCCAAGCTCCCCCACAGCGGCCGGAGGTCGAGCAGTACTTC. The V call is TRBV4-1, the J call TRBJ2-7, with TRBD2 as a possible D gene (5 bases). CDR3 length equals 17 residues. The germline gives CDR1 MGHRA, CDR2 YSYEKL. The V gene lost 1 base and the J gene lost 6 bases, with 22 bases spanning the gap.

The chain employs TRBV7-9 and TRBJ2-5; 9 nucleotides agree with TRBD2. The V gene end was trimmed by 5 bases and the J gene end by 2 bases; junction bases not matched to a gene: 9. Looked up from germline, CDR1 is SEHNR and CDR2 is FQNEAQ (reference sequence). The CDR3 consists of 16 residues. This CDR3 reads CASSGEAGGLQETQYF. The DNA for the CDR3 is TGTGCCAGCAGCGGAGAAGCGGGAGGCCTTCAAGAGACCCAGTACTTC.